This T cell receptor (beta chain) was found in a study of cytomegalovirus exposure and HLA in healthy donors. PCR amplification relied on 60 Vbeta primers (plus 13 Jbeta primers). Clones were read by immunoSEQ multiplex PCR, and TCRdb kept only the in-frame ones, dropping some. The table lists about 120,000 clones, roughly 80% of them singletons. Each of the donors was a healthy bone marrow donor. The sequenced sample was PBMCs. This sequence was found in a man aged 60-69 years in good health and CMV-seropositive.

The CDR3 spells CAWSAGTSGGAETQYF. The DNA of the CDR3 is TGTGCCTGGAGCGCAGGGACTAGCGGGGGGGCCGAGACCCAGTACTTC. This sequence joins TRBV30 and TRBJ2-5; 16 nucleotides align to TRBD2. Germline CDR1 is GTSNPN and CDR2 is SVGIG (reference sequence). V shed 3 bases and J 5 bases; nucleotides not matched to a gene: 6. The CDR3 has 16 residues. Filled out from reference TRBV30 and TRBJ2-5, the complete variable domain reads SQTIHQWPATLVQPVGSPLSLECTVEGTSNPNLYWYRQAAGRGLQLLFYSVGIGQISSEVPQNLSASRPQDRQFILSSKKLLLSDSGFYLCAWSAGTSGGAETQYFGPGTRLLVL.